Included here is one T cell receptor beta chain sequence, with context. Its antigen is still unknown. This specimen belongs to a study of shared clonotypes between healthy human individuals. Turning to the study itself: The plates for each donor numbered three CD4 naive, three CD4 memory, two CD8 naive and one CD8 memory.

Deletions cut 0 bases from V and 18 bases from J, with 12 bases between. This CDR3 comprises 11 residues. Germline values: CDR1 GTSNPN, CDR2 SVGIG (reference sequence). Naive CD8 populations comprised CD45RO-negative cells positively selected for CCR7, excluding terminally differentiated effector memory CD45RA+ cells. Generated by immunoSEQ multiplex PCR, the TCRdb table keeps only in-frame clones and is missing some. The sample lists about 2 million clones; about 95% were seen once. Whole-study results and caveats: Among a few donors, approximately 5% of naive CD4 clonotypes were found in common. Naive subsets generally had larger estimated richness than memory subsets.

The source is a young man in good health. This chain joins TRBV30 and TRBJ1-6; D is perhaps TRBD1 (6 bases). The specimen sequenced was naive CD8+ T cells sorted from blood. The CDR3 sequence is CAWSVQGVRHF. Written as DNA, the CDR3 is TGTGCCTGGAGTGTACAGGGAGTACGCCACTTT.